The 27 T cell receptor beta chains presented below share a single source sample, sequenced in a study of CD8 T cells in ankylosing spondylitis. Antigens for these TCRs are unknown. MiXCR, applied by TCRdb to the 5' RACE reads, yields one record per CDR3 protein. The table records about 800,000 distinct CDR3 sequences, 12% of them present only once. Broader study findings: A TCR beta motif of several highly homologous variants seemed to mark ankylosing spondylitis blood.

The sample comprised blood, either unsorted or a sorted T cell fraction (not recorded which). The receptors were sampled from a male donor with ankylosing spondylitis.

The chain is built from TRBV11-2 and TRBJ2-1, with no clear D. The CDR3 has 15 amino acids. Deletions cut 5 bases from V and 2 bases from J, with 13 bases between. CDR1 is SGHAT, CDR2 FQNNGV, per germline. This CDR3 is CASSTHNSPYNEQFF. For the CDR3, the DNA is TGTGCCAGCAGCACTCATAACTCACCCTACAATGAGCAGTTCTTC. The full variable domain, with the rest looked up from reference TRBV11-2 and TRBJ2-1, is EAGVAQSPRYKIIEKRQSVAFWCNPISGHATLYWYQQILGQGPKLLIQFQNNGVVDDSQLPKDRFSAERLKGVDSTLKIQPAKLEDSAVYLCASSTHNSPYNEQFFGPGTRLTVL.

V and J are TRBV10-3 and TRBJ2-2; 9 bases line up with TRBD1. From germline, CDR1 is ENHRY and CDR2 SYGVKD. V was pared by 2 bases and J by 5 bases, with 6 bases of the junction left unmatched. The CDR3 spans 16 residues. CDR3 residues: CAISEPFGQGTGELFF. Here the CDR3 DNA reads TGTGCCATCAGTGAGCCCTTTGGACAGGGGACCGGGGAGCTGTTTTTT.

This sequence joins TRBV5-1 and TRBJ2-3; D is unclear. The V end was cut by 1 base, the J end by 0 bases, with 9 bases between. The CDR3 covers 15 residues. Germline values: CDR1 SGHRS, CDR2 YFSETQ. This CDR3 is CASSLRWSSTDTQYF. CDR3 bases: TGCGCCAGCAGCTTGAGGTGGTCTAGCACAGATACGCAGTATTTT.

This clonotype came up a few times. The chain combines TRBV5-1 with TRBJ1-2; D is unclear. Germline values: CDR1 SGHRS, CDR2 YFSETQ. The CDR3 runs to 16 residues. Trimming took off 4 bases at V and 0 bases at J, with 16 bases between the two ends. CDR3 sequence: CASSPMGIGPNYGYTF. CDR3 DNA sequence: TGCGCCAGCAGCCCAATGGGGATTGGACCTAACTATGGCTACACCTTC.

The table lists this clonotype with a few counts. The chain carries TRBV11-2 and TRBJ2-7; 9 nucleotides match TRBD1. The CDR3 covers 15 residues. V lost 2 bases to trimming and J lost 3 bases; unmatched junction nucleotides: 5. Germline-derived CDR1 and CDR2 are SGHAT and FQNNGV. Here the CDR3 reads CASSLTTTGGYEQYF. The CDR3 nucleotides read TGTGCCAGCAGCTTAACTACGACAGGGGGCTACGAGCAGTACTTC. The complete variable domain, with remaining parts taken from reference TRBV11-2 and TRBJ2-7, reads EAGVAQSPRYKIIEKRQSVAFWCNPISGHATLYWYQQILGQGPKLLIQFQNNGVVDDSQLPKDRFSAERLKGVDSTLKIQPAKLEDSAVYLCASSLTTTGGYEQYFGPGTRLTVT.

This chain uses TRBV18 with TRBJ2-5; D gene unclear. The CDR3 loop spans 14 amino acids. V dropped 1 base and J dropped 5 bases, with 11 bases sitting between them. CDR1 KGHSH and CDR2 LQKENI come from the germline V gene. CDR3 sequence (DNA): TGTGCCAGCTCACCACTTATAACAGCGGAGACCCAGTACTTC. It encodes CASSPLITAETQYF.

The chain combines TRBV29-1 with TRBJ1-1; D might be TRBD1 (6 bases). The V gene lost 7 bases and the J gene lost 1 base, with 13 bases spanning the gap. This CDR3 region has 13 residues. CDR1 and CDR2 from the germline V gene are SQVTM and ANQGSEA. CDR3: CSGYREANTEAFF. Written as DNA, the CDR3 is TGCAGCGGGTACAGGGAAGCGAACACTGAAGCTTTCTTT.

The chain is built from TRBV7-8 and TRBJ1-1, with TRBD1 matching over 8 bases. Germline-derived CDR1 and CDR2 are SGHVS and FQNEAQ. Germline trimming cut 3 bases from V and 3 bases from J; bases unmatched to any gene: 9. The CDR3 spans 16 residues. CDR3 coding DNA: TGTGCCAGCAGCTTTTTCAGGGGGCTGGTCGACACTGAAGCTTTCTTT. Protein: CASSFFRGLVDTEAFF.

This clonotype was seen ten or more times. The chain recombines TRBV6-1 with TRBJ1-5, with 7 bases lining up with TRBD1. CDR3 length: 14 residues. V lost 5 bases, J lost 4 bases, and 5 bases stayed unmatched. The germline CDR1 and CDR2 sequences are MNHNS and SASEGT. The CDR3 bases are TGTGCCAGCAGTCGCACAGGGGATAATCAGCCCCAGCATTTT. It translates to CASSRTGDNQPQHF.

The gene calls are TRBV30 and TRBJ1-6; no reliable D call. CDR3 length equals 13 residues. The V end was cut by 1 base, the J end by 9 bases, with 10 bases between. Looked up from germline, CDR1 is GTSNPN and CDR2 is SVGIG (reference sequence). The CDR3 nucleotides are TGTGCCTGGAGTGCCGGGATCCGTTCACCCCTCCACTTT. Its protein product is CAWSAGIRSPLHF.

This clonotype has a count of ten or more. This chain uses TRBV28 with TRBJ1-2; TRBD1 agrees at 9 bases. The CDR3 is made up of 14 amino acids. The V and J ends lost 5 bases and 5 bases, in that order; junction bases with no gene match: 6. Germline CDR1 and CDR2: MDHEN and SYDVKM. CDR3: CASSLTGGSYGYTF. CDR3 nucleotide sequence: TGTGCCAGCAGTCTCACAGGGGGCTCGTATGGCTACACCTTC.

This clonotype was recorded at least ten times. The chain carries TRBV29-1 and TRBJ1-1; D unclear. This CDR3 is 10 amino acids long. CDR1 and CDR2 from the germline V gene are SQVTM and ANQGSEA. Trimming took 4 bases from V and 5 from J, leaving 5 bases between them. The CDR3 sequence is CSVAGTEAFF. The DNA for the CDR3 is TGCAGCGTTGCTGGGACTGAAGCTTTCTTT.

The gene calls are TRBV20-1 and TRBJ2-3; 15 bases fit TRBD2. The CDR3 consists of 16 residues. V dropped 5 bases and J dropped 6; count of bases not matched to a gene: 9. Germline V gene sequence: CDR1 DFQATT, CDR2 SNEGSKA (reference sequence). This CDR3 reads CSAARTSGGAVDTQYF. CDR3 nucleotide sequence: TGCAGTGCTGCCCGGACTAGCGGGGGGGCTGTGGATACGCAGTATTTT.

This clonotype was counted ten times or more. The rearrangement joins TRBV6-5 to TRBJ1-2; 7 positions match TRBD1. CDR3 length: 16 residues. V lost 1 base to trimming and J lost 8 bases; unmatched junction nucleotides: 13. Germline CDR1 MNHEY, CDR2 SVGAGI. CDR3 nucleotide sequence: TGTGCCAGCAGTTACTTTAGCCGGGACAGTAAGGGAGGCTACACCTTC. This gives the protein CASSYFSRDSKGGYTF.

In this sample, this clonotype turned up a few times. The gene calls are TRBV6-1 and TRBJ2-6; no clear D gene. This CDR3 is 14 amino acids long. The V and J ends lost 5 bases and 2 bases respectively, with 7 bases between them. Germline V gene sequence: CDR1 MNHNS, CDR2 SASEGT. The CDR3 region has the DNA TGTGCCAGCAGTCCTTCCCCTGGGGCCAACGTCCTGACTTTC. It specifies CASSPSPGANVLTF.

This clonotype was observed many times. V and J are TRBV7-9 and TRBJ2-1; a possible D gene is TRBD1 (5 bases). CDR3 size: 13 residues. Trimming left V 0 bases short and J 7 bases short, with 7 bases between. From germline, CDR1 is SEHNR and CDR2 FQNEAQ (reference sequence). This CDR3 is CASSLAPGNEQFF. The CDR3 nucleotides are TGTGCCAGCAGCTTAGCCCCAGGGAATGAGCAGTTCTTC.

V gene TRBV20-1 combines with J gene TRBJ1-1, with 7 bases that match TRBD1. The CDR3 sequence is 13 residues long. After removal of 7 bases from V and 5 bases from J, the junction contained 10 bases not matched to a gene. CDR1 is DFQATT and CDR2 is SNEGSKA in the germline V gene (reference sequence). As DNA, the CDR3 is TGCAGTGTTATATCACAGGGGCGAACTGAAGCTTTCTTT. This gives the protein CSVISQGRTEAFF.

This clonotype was picked up a small number of times. The chain combines TRBV7-2 with TRBJ2-5; TRBD1 agrees at 8 bases. This CDR3 spans 15 amino acids. Per the germline V gene, CDR1 is SGHTA and CDR2 is FQGNSA. V shed 3 bases and J 0 bases; nucleotides not matched to a gene: 3. CDR3 region: CASSFRTGYQETQYF. The CDR3 DNA reads as TGTGCCAGCAGCTTCCGGACAGGGTACCAAGAGACCCAGTACTTC. Filled out from reference TRBV7-2 and TRBJ2-5, the complete variable domain reads GAGVSQSPSNKVTEKGKDVELRCDPISGHTALYWYRQSLGQGLEFLIYFQGNSAPDKSGLPSDRFSAERTGGSVSTLTIQRTQQEDSAVYLCASSFRTGYQETQYFGPGTRLLVL.

This clonotype was observed many times. The chain is built from TRBV29-1 and TRBJ1-1; no definite D call. V gave up 5 bases and J gave up 5 bases, with 9 bases separating them. The CDR3 loop spans 11 amino acids. Looked up from germline, CDR1 is SQVTM and CDR2 is ANQGSEA. The CDR3: CSVNRDTEAFF. DNA of the CDR3: TGCAGCGTTAACAGAGATACTGAAGCTTTCTTT.

This sequence joins TRBV28 and TRBJ1-6; D is unresolved. Per germline, CDR1 MDHEN and CDR2 SYDVKM. The CDR3 has 15 residues. Trimming stripped 6 bases from V and 4 bases from J, with 13 bases between. CDR3 sequence (DNA): TGTGCCAGCAGACCAGGCTGGAGTTATAATTCACCCCTCCACTTT. Translating it yields CASRPGWSYNSPLHF.

There are a few counts of this clonotype. V and J are TRBV30 and TRBJ1-1; TRBD1 matches at 9 bases. V was clipped by 2 bases and J by 11 bases; unmatched bases: 12. Germline V gene data show CDR1 as GTSNPN and CDR2 as SVGIG (reference sequence). CDR3 size: 14 residues. The CDR3 spells CAWSTQGQGVGAFF. CDR3 DNA: TGTGCCTGGAGTACCCAGGGACAGGGCGTAGGGGCTTTCTTT.

The V and J genes are TRBV7-2 and TRBJ2-1, with D unclear. The CDR3 sequence is 16 residues long. The germline V gene encodes CDR1 SGHTA and CDR2 FQGNSA. V was trimmed by 3 bases and J by 8 bases, leaving 20 bases between them. CDR3 nucleotide sequence: TGTGCCAGCAGCTTTCCGACCCAGAACTTGGATGATGAGCAGTTCTTC. This gives the protein CASSFPTQNLDDEQFF.

This clonotype was observed at least ten times. The CDR3 is CASSPRVRTDTQYF. CDR3 coding DNA: TGTGCCAGCAGCCCCCGCGTCCGCACAGATACGCAGTATTTT. The chain has TRBV7-2 and TRBJ2-3; no firm D call. Germline V gene sequence: CDR1 SGHTA, CDR2 FQGNSA. Trimming shortened V by 5 bases and J by 1 base, and 10 bases separated the two germline ends. The CDR3 loop spans 14 amino acids.

The V and J genes are TRBV12-3 or TRBV12-4 and TRBJ2-2; 8 nucleotides match TRBD2. Germline trimming cut 3 bases from V and 6 bases from J; bases unmatched to any gene: 6. The CDR3 contains 15 residues. CDR3: CASSFQGLVSGELFF. For the CDR3, the DNA is TGTGCCAGCAGTTTTCAGGGACTAGTTTCCGGGGAGCTGTTTTTT.

This clonotype was counted between two and nine times. The V gene is TRBV5-1, the J gene TRBJ2-1; 7 nucleotides align to TRBD2. The V and J ends lost 4 bases and 6 bases, in that order; junction bases with no gene match: 7. The CDR3 loop spans 14 amino acids. Germline CDR1 reads SGHRS; CDR2 reads YFSETQ. The CDR3 DNA reads as TGCGCCAGCAGCGCAATACTAGCGAGCAATGAGCAGTTCTTC. It yields the protein CASSAILASNEQFF. Complete variable domain (other parts from reference TRBV5-1 and TRBJ2-1): KAGVTQTPRYLIKTRGQQVTLSCSPISGHRSVSWYQQTPGQGLQFLFEYFSETQRNKGNFPGRFSGRQFSNSRSEMNVSTLELGDSALYLCASSAILASNEQFFGPGTRLTVL.

This clonotype has at least ten counts. The gene calls are TRBV5-1 and TRBJ1-2; a possible D gene is TRBD1 (6 bases). Trimming pared 0 bases from V and 4 bases from J, leaving 10 bases between. The CDR3 loop spans 14 amino acids. Germline V lookup: CDR1 SGHRS, CDR2 YFSETQ. CDR3: CASSLERTVYGYTF. DNA for the CDR3: TGCGCCAGCAGCTTGGAGAGGACAGTCTATGGCTACACCTTC.

This chain joins TRBV7-2 and TRBJ1-1, with D uncertain. This CDR3 contains 14 residues. Germline values: CDR1 SGHTA, CDR2 FQGNSA. Deletions cut 2 bases from V and 4 bases from J, with 11 bases between. CDR3: CASSLMRVGTEAFF. DNA of the CDR3: TGTGCCAGCAGCTTAATGAGGGTCGGCACTGAAGCTTTCTTT. The full variable domain, rest sourced from reference TRBV7-2 and TRBJ1-1, is GAGVSQSPSNKVTEKGKDVELRCDPISGHTALYWYRQSLGQGLEFLIYFQGNSAPDKSGLPSDRFSAERTGGSVSTLTIQRTQQEDSAVYLCASSLMRVGTEAFFGQGTRLTVV.